The 29 T cell receptor beta chains presented below share a single source sample, sequenced in a study of early T cells in non-severe SARS-CoV-2 infection. TCRdb called the 5' RACE reads again in MiXCR, with one record for every CDR3 protein. The table has tens of thousands of distinct CDR3 sequences, approximately 10% seen once; the top ten hold 3.5% to 5%. The sequencing here drew on whole blood, taken at baseline. The source of these receptors is an adult who was a healthcare worker with PCR-confirmed SARS-CoV-2 infection or an uninfected control (not recorded which).

This clonotype has just a few counts. The chain is built from TRBV6-1 and TRBJ2-7; D ambiguous. The V end was cut by 0 bases, the J end by 0 bases, with 9 bases between. The CDR3 is 15 amino acids. CDR1 and CDR2 from the germline V gene are MNHNS and SASEGT. The CDR3 DNA sequence: TGTGCCAGCAGTGAAGCGCTGGGTCTCTCCTACGAGCAGTACTTC. It yields the protein CASSEALGLSYEQYF.

The table lists this clonotype with many counts. This chain connects TRBV19 to TRBJ2-3; 9 positions match TRBD1. The CDR3 loop spans 15 amino acids. Germline trimming cut 10 bases from V and 1 base from J; bases unmatched to any gene: 9. Germline V CDR1 and CDR2: LNHDA, SQIVND (reference sequence). The CDR3 DNA is TGTGCCACACGGGGGACAGGGTTTGGCACAGATACGCAGTATTTT. Its translation is CATRGTGFGTDTQYF.

This clonotype was seen more than once but under ten times. The chain couples TRBV7-6 to TRBJ2-2, with D possibly matching TRBD1 (5 bases). V was clipped by 3 bases and J by 1 base, with 6 bases between them. The CDR3 spans 14 residues. Germline V gives CDR1 SGHVS, CDR2 FNYEAQ. DNA of the CDR3: TGTGCCAGCAGCTTCGGACAGAACACCGGGGAGCTGTTTTTT. Amino acid sequence: CASSFGQNTGELFF.

This clonotype has a handful of counts. This chain joins TRBV7-3 and TRBJ1-1; D ambiguous. The V gene's germline CDR1 is SGHTA and CDR2 FQGTGA. Trimming removed 4 bases at V and 0 bases at J, with 6 bases between. The CDR3 runs 13 residues. DNA for the CDR3: TGTGCCAGCAGCTCGCAAATGAACACTGAAGCTTTCTTT. It is translated as CASSSQMNTEAFF.

This clonotype was detected only once. The chain recombines TRBV3-1 with TRBJ2-1; D is unresolved. Germline CDR1 reads LGHDT; CDR2 reads YNNKEL (reference sequence). This CDR3 has 13 amino acids. V lost 1 base to trimming and J lost 7 bases, with 8 bases between them. In DNA form, the CDR3 reads TGTGCCAGCAGCCAAGTTCGAGGAAATGAGCAGTTCTTC. Protein sequence: CASSQVRGNEQFF.

The chain joins TRBV20-1 to TRBJ2-3, with D perhaps matching TRBD2 (5 bases). The CDR3 has 14 residues. V gave up 2 bases and J gave up 5 bases, with 14 bases separating them. Germline V lookup: CDR1 DFQATT, CDR2 SNEGSKA (reference sequence). Here the CDR3 reads CSARLAATRDTQYF. As DNA, the CDR3 is TGCAGTGCTAGACTAGCCGCAACAAGAGATACGCAGTATTTT.

The chain combines TRBV11-2 with TRBJ1-1, with D possibly TRBD1 on 5 matching bases. Germline CDR1 is SGHAT and CDR2 is FQNNGV. The V gene lost 6 bases and the J gene lost 12 bases, with 20 bases spanning the gap. This CDR3 has 13 residues. CDR3: CASRNSRTFIPFF. In DNA form, the CDR3 reads TGTGCCAGCAGGAACTCCAGGACATTTATACCTTTCTTT.

Only a few counts were recorded for this clonotype. The rearrangement uses TRBV6-4 and TRBJ2-7; 9 bases are shared with TRBD2. V lost 7 bases to trimming and J lost 5 bases; unmatched junction nucleotides: 15. The CDR3 has 16 amino acids. Germline V CDR1 and CDR2: MRHNA, SNTAGT. As DNA, the CDR3 is TGTGCCAGCAATTTGAAGCGGGGGGAAAATCGTCACGAGCAGTACTTC. Its translation is CASNLKRGENRHEQYF.

The chain employs TRBV28 and TRBJ2-7, with D uncertain. CDR1 and CDR2 (germline): MDHEN, SYDVKM. The CDR3 sequence is 13 residues long. The ends were cut back, 6 bases at V and 0 bases at J, with 9 bases in the middle. The CDR3 is CASRIGNSYEQYF. Written as DNA, the CDR3 is TGTGCCAGCAGAATAGGGAACTCCTACGAGCAGTACTTC.

This clonotype appeared many times. The chain employs TRBV19 and TRBJ2-7; the D gene is possibly TRBD2 (6 bases). Trimming stripped 0 bases from V and 0 bases from J, with 9 bases between. CDR1 LNHDA and CDR2 SQIVND come from the germline V gene (reference sequence). There are 15 residues in the CDR3. The CDR3 protein is CASSIERGNSYEQYF. The CDR3 region has the DNA TGTGCCAGTAGTATAGAACGGGGGAACTCCTACGAGCAGTACTTC.

The chain employs TRBV30 and TRBJ2-3, with 9 bases aligning to TRBD2. The germline V gene has CDR1 GTSNPN and CDR2 SVGIG (reference sequence). This CDR3 has 16 residues. With V trimmed by 0 bases and J by 2 bases, 6 bases remained unmatched. The CDR3 nucleotides are TGTGCCTGGAGTGTAAGTAGCGGGGGCCTCACAGATACGCAGTATTTT. This translates into CAWSVSSGGLTDTQYF.

V is TRBV6-5 and J is TRBJ2-3, with D possibly being TRBD2 (5 bases). The germline gives CDR1 MNHEY, CDR2 SVGAGI. The ends were cut back, 9 bases at V and 2 bases at J, with 15 bases in the middle. The CDR3 totals 14 residues. CDR3 loop: CASSWRADTDTQYF. The CDR3 nucleotides are TGTGCCAGTTCCTGGAGAGCGGACACAGATACGCAGTATTTT.

A single count supports this clonotype. The chain couples TRBV6-5 to TRBJ2-1; TRBD2 aligns across 15 bases. There are 16 residues in the CDR3. V was pared by 6 bases and J by 4 bases, with 4 bases of the junction left unmatched. Germline values: CDR1 MNHEY, CDR2 SVGAGI. CDR3 sequence reads: CASRGLAGGRYNEQFF. The DNA of the CDR3 is TGTGCCAGCAGAGGACTAGCGGGAGGGCGTTACAATGAGCAGTTCTTC.

This clonotype was seen many times. J is TRBJ2-7 and V is TRBV3-1, with D perhaps TRBD2 (5 bases). CDR3 length: 15 residues. Germline V lookup: CDR1 LGHDT, CDR2 YNNKEL (reference sequence). Trimming shortened V by 4 bases and J by 1 base, and 14 bases separated the two germline ends. CDR3 residues: CASSLFGGPSYEQYF. The CDR3 nucleotides are TGTGCCAGCAGCCTTTTTGGCGGGCCTTCCTACGAGCAGTACTTC.

This clonotype was counted many times. The rearrangement links TRBV3-1 to TRBJ1-5; 7 bases are a match to TRBD1. The J segment lost 4 bases and the V segment lost 0 bases, leaving 9 bases of the junction unmatched. Germline-derived CDR1 and CDR2 are LGHDT and YNNKEL (reference sequence). The CDR3 runs to 17 residues. DNA of the CDR3: TGTGCCAGCAGCCAAGATCCCGGGACAGCTATAAATCAGCCCCAGCATTTT. Translation gives CASSQDPGTAINQPQHF. Complete variable domain (other parts from reference TRBV3-1 and TRBJ1-5): DTAVSQTPKYLVTQMGNDKSIKCEQNLGHDTMYWYKQDSKKFLKIMFSYNNKELIINETVPNRFSPKSPDKAHLNLHINSLELGDSAVYFCASSQDPGTAINQPQHFGDGTRLSIL.

This clonotype has a count of ten or more. V usage is TRBV20-1 and J usage is TRBJ1-2; D is possibly TRBD1 (6 bases). This CDR3 is 15 amino acids long. Germline V gives CDR1 DFQATT, CDR2 SNEGSKA (reference sequence). Trimming cost V 3 bases and J 8 bases, with 22 bases left between them. CDR3 region: CSARPLGAQGYGYTF. DNA of the CDR3: TGCAGTGCTAGGCCCCTAGGGGCACAGGGATACGGCTACACCTTC.

As to this clonotype: An end of the junction does not agree with germline; a read error may underlie this. The genes are TRBV10-1 and TRBJ2-3, with 7 bases aligning to TRBD2. The CDR3 spans 14 residues. Germline CDR1 WNHNN, CDR2 SYGVQD (reference sequence). CDR3 in amino acids: CASSGGGRGDTEYF. For the CDR3, the DNA is TGCGCCAGCAGTGGAGGCGGGAGAGGAGATACGGAGTATTTT.

The CDR3 protein is CASSMAGTSPDTQYF. CDR3 sequence (DNA): TGTGCCAGTAGTATGGCTGGGACGTCCCCAGATACGCAGTATTTT. The rearrangement joins TRBV19 to TRBJ2-3; D assignment may be TRBD1 or TRBD2 (5 bases each). Germline CDR1 is LNHDA and CDR2 is SQIVND (reference sequence). The CDR3 is 15 amino acids. The ends were cut back, 3 bases at V and 4 bases at J, with 14 bases in the middle.

The rearrangement links TRBV5-1 to TRBJ2-4, with a tentative D call TRBD1 (5 bases). Trimming stripped 5 bases from V and 2 bases from J, with 11 bases between. The CDR3 has 14 amino acids. Germline V CDR1 and CDR2: SGHRS, YFSETQ. The CDR3: CASSLWTPKNIQYF. The CDR3 DNA sequence: TGCGCCAGCAGTCTATGGACACCCAAAAACATTCAGTACTTC.

This clonotype was seen a handful of times. This sequence joins TRBV7-3 and TRBJ1-1, with D perhaps TRBD1 (5 bases). Germline values: CDR1 SGHTA, CDR2 FQGTGA. V lost 2 bases to trimming and J lost 3 bases, with 13 bases between them. The CDR3 consists of 15 residues. The CDR3 protein is CASSLDVGQYTEAFF. As DNA, the CDR3 is TGTGCCAGCAGCTTAGATGTGGGGCAGTACACTGAAGCTTTCTTT.

As DNA, the CDR3 is TGTGCCAGTAGTATTGCGGGCTACGAGCAGTACTTC. This codes for CASSIAGYEQYF. V usage is TRBV19 and J usage is TRBJ2-7; D is perhaps TRBD2 (5 bases). The CDR3 covers 12 residues. The germline V gene encodes CDR1 LNHDA and CDR2 SQIVND (reference sequence). Trimming shortened V by 3 bases and J by 3 bases, and 6 bases separated the two germline ends.

This clonotype has at least ten counts. This chain connects TRBV21-1 to TRBJ2-7; the listed D gene, TRBD1, was not tested against the DNA. TRBV21-1 is a documented pseudogene. The CDR3 is 13 amino acids. CDR3 sequence: CASSRDGRGEQYF. The CDR3 DNA sequence: TGTGCCAGCAGCCGGGACGGAAGGGGCGAGCAGTACTTC.

The chain carries TRBV19 and TRBJ2-2, with a tentative D call TRBD2 (5 bases). CDR1 is LNHDA, CDR2 SQIVND, per germline (reference sequence). The V end lost 7 bases, the J end lost 7 bases, and 22 bases lay between the germline ends. The CDR3 length is 16 residues. The CDR3 protein is CASNPFSRVNGGELFF. CDR3 nucleotide sequence: TGTGCCAGTAACCCATTTTCGCGGGTGAACGGCGGGGAGCTGTTTTTT.

A few counts support this clonotype. The chain has TRBV7-6 and TRBJ1-2, with 7 bases identical to TRBD1. V was pared by 5 bases and J by 8 bases, with 11 bases of the junction left unmatched. The CDR3 sequence is 14 residues long. CDR1 SGHVS and CDR2 FNYEAQ come from the germline V gene. In nucleotides, the CDR3 is TGTGCCAGCAGCCCCGCCAGGGGGTCGGGCGGCTACACCTTC. Translating gives CASSPARGSGGYTF.

This clonotype was detected ten times or more. The chain joins TRBV6-1 to TRBJ2-7; 15 bases are shared with TRBD2. Germline V lookup: CDR1 MNHNS, CDR2 SASEGT. The CDR3 covers 15 residues. V was pared by 7 bases and J by 3 bases, with 4 bases of the junction left unmatched. The CDR3 bases are TGTGCCAGCACAGGACTAGCGGGAGGGTACTACGAGCAGTACTTC. As protein: CASTGLAGGYYEQYF.

The V gene is TRBV12-3 or TRBV12-4, the J gene TRBJ2-2; D may correspond to TRBD1 or TRBD2 (6 bases each). Between the trimmed V and J ends, which lost 6 bases and 5 bases, there was a span of 16 bases. The CDR3 is 15 amino acids. The CDR3 loop reads CASRGAGSRTGELFF. The CDR3 DNA follows: TGTGCCAGCAGGGGGGCCGGGAGCCGGACCGGGGAGCTGTTTTTT.

This clonotype has at least ten counts. The chain is built from TRBV6-2 or TRBV6-3 and TRBJ1-2; TRBD1 is a possible D gene (6 bases). The germline V gene encodes CDR1 MNHEY and CDR2 SVGEGT. V dropped 4 bases and J dropped 4 bases, with 10 bases sitting between them. The CDR3 extends over 13 amino acids. DNA for the CDR3: TGTGCCAGCAGTTCACAGGGCGGCTATGGCTACACCTTC. Its protein product is CASSSQGGYGYTF.

This clonotype came up a few times. The CDR3 DNA follows: TGTGCCAGCAGAGCCCGGACTAGCGGGAGATCAGATACGCAGTATTTT. Protein: CASRARTSGRSDTQYF. V gene TRBV12-3 or TRBV12-4 combines with J gene TRBJ2-3, with 13 bases that match TRBD2. The CDR3 runs 16 residues. Unmatched junction bases numbered 7, after V lost 6 bases and J lost 4 bases.

This clonotype was counted between two and nine times. The chain combines TRBV2 with TRBJ1-6; 8 nucleotides line up with TRBD1. The CDR3 has 13 amino acids. The V and J ends lost 7 bases and 7 bases, in that order; junction bases with no gene match: 3. Per the germline V gene, CDR1 is SNHLY and CDR2 is FYNNEI. CDR3 in DNA: TGTGCCAGCACGGGACAGGACAATTCACCCCTCCACTTT. Its protein product is CASTGQDNSPLHF.